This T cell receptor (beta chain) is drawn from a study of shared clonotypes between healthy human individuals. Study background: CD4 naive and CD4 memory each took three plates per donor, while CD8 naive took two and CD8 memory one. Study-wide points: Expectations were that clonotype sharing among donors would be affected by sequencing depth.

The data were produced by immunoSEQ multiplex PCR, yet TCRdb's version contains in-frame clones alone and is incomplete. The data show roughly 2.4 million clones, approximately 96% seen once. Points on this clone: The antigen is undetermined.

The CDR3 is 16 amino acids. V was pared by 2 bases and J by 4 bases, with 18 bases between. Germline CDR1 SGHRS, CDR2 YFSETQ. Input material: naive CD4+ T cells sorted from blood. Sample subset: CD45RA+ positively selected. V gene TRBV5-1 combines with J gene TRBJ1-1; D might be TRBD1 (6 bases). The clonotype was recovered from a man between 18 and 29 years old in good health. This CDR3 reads CASSFYVGGAGTEAFF. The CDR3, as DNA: TGCGCCAGCAGCTTTTATGTGGGGGGCGCAGGCACTGAAGCTTTCTTT. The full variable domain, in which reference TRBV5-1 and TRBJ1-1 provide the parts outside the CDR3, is KAGVTQTPRYLIKTRGQQVTLSCSPISGHRSVSWYQQTPGQGLQFLFEYFSETQRNKGNFPGRFSGRQFSNSRSEMNVSTLELGDSALYLCASSFYVGGAGTEAFFGQGTRLTVV.